This T cell receptor beta chain was found in a study of human T cells and chemical hapten exposure. Across the whole study: In the sensitization step, 2% DPC was placed on approximately 2 cm by approximately 2 cm of upper inner arm skin. Patch testing was performed with 0.01% DPC on the upper back, with reading at 6 days.

Source study methods: Counting gave a median of about 89,000 TCRs per sample, with values ranging from about 23,224 to 690,600. TCRdb recomputed calls from the RACE reads with MiXCR, one row per CDR3 protein. The V and J calls here are based on TCRdb, not the publication. The sample has over 75,000 distinct CDR3 sequences, 7.5% to 9.5% seen once. The CDR3 extends over 11 amino acids. The sample's time point: patch test 1, 2 weeks after DPC sensitization. Treatment of the sample: therapeutic diphenylcyclopropenone sensitization with weekly scalp DPC. Blood draws came before every patch-test application.

The rearrangement uses TRBV21-1 and TRBJ2-5. TRBV21-1 represents a pseudogene. The sequence was obtained from a woman aged 25 to 45 with alopecia areata. Some clones in this sample may be carry-over from other donors' samples. Sequenced here: whole blood, sampled in connection with sensitization to the hapten diphenylcyclopropenone (DPC). CDR3 nucleotides: TGTGCCAGCAGCAAAAGAGAGACCCAGTACTTC. This gives the protein CASSKRETQYF.